This TCR beta chain was captured by sequencing in a study of CD8 T cells in ankylosing spondylitis. Study findings and constraints: It appeared that ankylosing spondylitis blood was characterized by a TCR beta motif of about eight highly homologous variants.

Germline-derived CDR1 and CDR2 are LGHDT and YNNKEL (reference sequence). The CDR3 runs 18 residues. With V trimmed by 6 bases and J by 3 bases, 14 bases remained unmatched. A remark on this clonotype: Its cognate antigen is unknown.

Scientists made TCR beta libraries using quantitative 5'-RACE with molecular barcodes. TCRdb re-derived calls from the 5' RACE reads in MiXCR, one entry per CDR3 protein. The top ten hold under 15% of the sample, which has 380,000 or so distinct CDR3 sequences, approximately 20% seen once. The sequenced sample was blood, either unsorted or a sorted T cell fraction (not recorded which). The chain couples TRBV3-1 to TRBJ2-2, with 9 bases lining up with TRBD1. The clonotype originates from a male donor with ankylosing spondylitis or in good health (not recorded which). The CDR3 DNA follows: TGTGCCAGCAGTAAACCCTCACAACAGGGGGCGTACACCGGGGAGCTGTTTTTT. It translates to CASSKPSQQGAYTGELFF.